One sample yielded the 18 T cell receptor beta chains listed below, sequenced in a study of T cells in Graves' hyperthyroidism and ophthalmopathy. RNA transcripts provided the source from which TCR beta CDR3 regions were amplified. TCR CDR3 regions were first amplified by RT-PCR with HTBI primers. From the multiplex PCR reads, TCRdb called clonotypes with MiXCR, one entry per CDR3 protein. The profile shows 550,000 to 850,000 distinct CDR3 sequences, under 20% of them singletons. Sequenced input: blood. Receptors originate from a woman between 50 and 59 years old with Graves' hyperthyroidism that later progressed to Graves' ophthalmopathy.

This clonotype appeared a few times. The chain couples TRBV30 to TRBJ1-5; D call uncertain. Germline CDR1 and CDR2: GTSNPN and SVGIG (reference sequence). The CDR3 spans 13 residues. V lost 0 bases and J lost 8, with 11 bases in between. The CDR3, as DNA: TGTGCCTGGAGTGTGGGGATCCAAGAGCCCCAGCATTTT. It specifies CAWSVGIQEPQHF.

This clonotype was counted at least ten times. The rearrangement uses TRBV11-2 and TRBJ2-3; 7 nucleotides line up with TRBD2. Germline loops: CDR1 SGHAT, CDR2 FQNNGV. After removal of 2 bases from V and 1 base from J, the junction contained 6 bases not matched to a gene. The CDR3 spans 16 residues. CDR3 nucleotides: TGTGCCAGCAGCTTACCCGGCGGGGGAGGCACAGATACGCAGTATTTT. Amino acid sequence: CASSLPGGGGTDTQYF.

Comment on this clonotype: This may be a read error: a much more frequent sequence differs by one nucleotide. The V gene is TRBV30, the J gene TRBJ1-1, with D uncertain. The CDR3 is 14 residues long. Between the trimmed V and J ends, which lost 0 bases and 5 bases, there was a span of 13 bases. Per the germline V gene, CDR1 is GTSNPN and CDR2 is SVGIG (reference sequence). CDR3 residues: CAWSVGGVLTEAFF. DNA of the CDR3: TGTGCCTGGAGTGTAGGTGGGGTTTTGACTGAAGCTTTCTTT.

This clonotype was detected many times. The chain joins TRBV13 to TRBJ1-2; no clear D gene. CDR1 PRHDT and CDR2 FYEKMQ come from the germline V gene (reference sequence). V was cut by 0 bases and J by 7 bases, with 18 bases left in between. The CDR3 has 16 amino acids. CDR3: CASSLGQNRGHGGYTF. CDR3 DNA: TGTGCCAGCAGCTTAGGCCAGAACAGAGGTCACGGTGGCTACACCTTC.

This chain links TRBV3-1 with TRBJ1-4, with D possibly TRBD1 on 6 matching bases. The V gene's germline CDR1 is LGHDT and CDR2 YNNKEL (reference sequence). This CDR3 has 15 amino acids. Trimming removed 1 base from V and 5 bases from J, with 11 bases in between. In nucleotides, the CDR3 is TGTGCCAGCAGCCAAGGGACAGACCCCAATGAAAAACTGTTTTTT. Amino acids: CASSQGTDPNEKLFF.

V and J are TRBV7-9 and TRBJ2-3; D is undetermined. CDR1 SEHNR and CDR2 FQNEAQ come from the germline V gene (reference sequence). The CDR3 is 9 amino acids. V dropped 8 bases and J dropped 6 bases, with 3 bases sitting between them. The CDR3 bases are TGTGCCAGCCCCGATACGCAGTATTTT. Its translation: CASPDTQYF. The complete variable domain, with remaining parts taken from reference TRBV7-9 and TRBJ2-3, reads DTGVSQNPRHKITKRGQNVTFRCDPISEHNRLYWYRQTLGQGPEFLTYFQNEAQLEKSRLLSDRFSAERPKGSFSTLEIQRTEQGDSAMYLCASPDTQYFGPGTRLTVL.

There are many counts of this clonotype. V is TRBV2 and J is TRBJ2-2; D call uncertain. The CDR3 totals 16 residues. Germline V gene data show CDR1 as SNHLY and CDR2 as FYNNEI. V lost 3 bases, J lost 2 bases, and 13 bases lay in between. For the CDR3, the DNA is TGTGCCAGCAGTGATAACTCGGCTTCTAACACCGGGGAGCTGTTTTTT. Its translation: CASSDNSASNTGELFF.

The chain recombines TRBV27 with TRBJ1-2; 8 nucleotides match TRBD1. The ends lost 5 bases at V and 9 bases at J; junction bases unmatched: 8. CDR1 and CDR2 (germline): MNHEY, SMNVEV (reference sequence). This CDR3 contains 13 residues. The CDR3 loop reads CASSAGQGLSYTF. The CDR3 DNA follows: TGTGCCAGCAGTGCCGGACAGGGTCTCAGCTACACCTTC.

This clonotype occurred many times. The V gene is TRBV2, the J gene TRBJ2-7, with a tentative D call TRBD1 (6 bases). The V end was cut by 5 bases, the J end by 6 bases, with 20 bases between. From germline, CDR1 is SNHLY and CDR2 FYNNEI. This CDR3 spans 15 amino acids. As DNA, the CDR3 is TGTGCCAGCAGTACTACAAGGACAGCCCCCAGCGAGCAGTACTTC. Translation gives CASSTTRTAPSEQYF.

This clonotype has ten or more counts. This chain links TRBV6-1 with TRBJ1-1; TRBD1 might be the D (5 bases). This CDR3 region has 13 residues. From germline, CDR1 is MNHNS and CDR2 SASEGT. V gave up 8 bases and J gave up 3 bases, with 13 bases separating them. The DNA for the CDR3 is TGTGCCAGCCAGGGTGTCACGGACACTGAAGCTTTCTTT. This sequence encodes CASQGVTDTEAFF.

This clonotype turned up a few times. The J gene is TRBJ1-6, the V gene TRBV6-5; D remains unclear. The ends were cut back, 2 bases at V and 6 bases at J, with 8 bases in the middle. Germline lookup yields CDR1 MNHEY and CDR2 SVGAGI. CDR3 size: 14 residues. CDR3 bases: TGTGCCAGCAGTTACGCTCCGATTAATTCACCCCTCCACTTT. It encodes CASSYAPINSPLHF.

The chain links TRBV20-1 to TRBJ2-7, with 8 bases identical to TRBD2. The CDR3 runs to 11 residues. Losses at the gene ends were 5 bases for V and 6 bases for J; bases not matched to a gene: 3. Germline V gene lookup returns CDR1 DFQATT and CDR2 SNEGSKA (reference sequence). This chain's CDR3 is CSAGTSREQYF. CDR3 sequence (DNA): TGCAGTGCTGGGACTAGTCGCGAGCAGTACTTC.

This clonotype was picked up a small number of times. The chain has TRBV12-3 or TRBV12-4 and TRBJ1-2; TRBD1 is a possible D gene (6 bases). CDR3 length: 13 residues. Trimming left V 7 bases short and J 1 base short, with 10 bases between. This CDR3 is CASNRQVNYGYTF. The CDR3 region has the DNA TGTGCCAGCAACCGACAGGTTAACTATGGCTACACCTTC.

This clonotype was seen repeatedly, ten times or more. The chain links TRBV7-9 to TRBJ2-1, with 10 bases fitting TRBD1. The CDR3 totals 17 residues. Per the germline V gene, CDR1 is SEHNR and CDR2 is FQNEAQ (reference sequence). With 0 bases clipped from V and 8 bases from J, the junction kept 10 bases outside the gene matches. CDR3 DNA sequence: TGTGCCAGCAGCTTAGCGTCGGCGGGACAGGGGCAGCATGAGCAGTTCTTC. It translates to CASSLASAGQGQHEQFF. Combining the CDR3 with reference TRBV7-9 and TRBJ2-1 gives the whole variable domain DTGVSQNPRHKITKRGQNVTFRCDPISEHNRLYWYRQTLGQGPEFLTYFQNEAQLEKSRLLSDRFSAERPKGSFSTLEIQRTEQGDSAMYLCASSLASAGQGQHEQFFGPGTRLTVL.

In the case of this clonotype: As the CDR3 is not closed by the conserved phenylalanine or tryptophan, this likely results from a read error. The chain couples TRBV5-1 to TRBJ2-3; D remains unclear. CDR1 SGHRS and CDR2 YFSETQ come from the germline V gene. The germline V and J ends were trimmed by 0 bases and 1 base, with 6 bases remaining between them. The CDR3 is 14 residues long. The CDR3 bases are TGCGCCAGCAGCTTGGTGGCGGGCACAGATACGCAGTATTCT. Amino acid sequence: CASSLVAGTDTQYS.

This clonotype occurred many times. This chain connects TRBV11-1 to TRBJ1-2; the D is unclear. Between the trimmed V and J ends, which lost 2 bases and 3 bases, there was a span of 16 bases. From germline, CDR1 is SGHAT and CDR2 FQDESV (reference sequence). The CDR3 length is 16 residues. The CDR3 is CASSLSSPADDYGYTF. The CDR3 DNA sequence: TGTGCCAGCAGCTTAAGCTCGCCAGCGGACGACTATGGCTACACCTTC.

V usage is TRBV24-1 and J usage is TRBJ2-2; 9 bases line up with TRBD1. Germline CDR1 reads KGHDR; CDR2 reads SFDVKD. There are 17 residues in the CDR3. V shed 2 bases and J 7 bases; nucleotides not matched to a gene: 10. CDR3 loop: CATSDYLGQGSFGELFF. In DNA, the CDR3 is TGTGCCACCAGTGATTACCTGGGACAGGGAAGTTTCGGGGAGCTGTTTTTT.

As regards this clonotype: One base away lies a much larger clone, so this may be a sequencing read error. The CDR3 region has the DNA TGTGCCAGCAGCCAAACCGACAGGGACACAGATACGCGGTATTTT. This codes for CASSQTDRDTDTRYF. This chain links TRBV3-1 with TRBJ2-3; 7 nucleotides line up with TRBD1. Germline assignment: CDR1 LGHDT and CDR2 YNNKEL (reference sequence). The CDR3 spans 15 residues.